This TCR beta chain was observed in a study of blood T cell repertoires in COVID-19. The overall study: PBMCs, B-cell-depleted T cells, or T cells were the source of the cDNA or gDNA that made up the material.

Trimming pared 5 bases from V and 6 bases from J, leaving 11 bases between. Germline CDR1 reads MNHEY; CDR2 reads SVGAGI. The CDR3 runs to 13 residues. Per the original methods: Nucleated cell counts were estimated from reference gene primer amplification. The assay was immunoSEQ multiplex PCR, and TCRdb's table has in-frame clones only and misses some. V, J and clone size are taken as reported in that table, and D and trimming were inferred from the DNA itself. This table holds 240,000 or so clones, about nine tenths found once. The clonotype was recovered from a man in his sixties who had recovered from COVID-19. The chain combines TRBV6-5 with TRBJ1-5; no clear D. Specimen: peripheral blood. The CDR3 bases are TGTGCCAGCAGTCCCATCGACATTCAGCCCCAGCATTTT. Translating it yields CASSPIDIQPQHF.